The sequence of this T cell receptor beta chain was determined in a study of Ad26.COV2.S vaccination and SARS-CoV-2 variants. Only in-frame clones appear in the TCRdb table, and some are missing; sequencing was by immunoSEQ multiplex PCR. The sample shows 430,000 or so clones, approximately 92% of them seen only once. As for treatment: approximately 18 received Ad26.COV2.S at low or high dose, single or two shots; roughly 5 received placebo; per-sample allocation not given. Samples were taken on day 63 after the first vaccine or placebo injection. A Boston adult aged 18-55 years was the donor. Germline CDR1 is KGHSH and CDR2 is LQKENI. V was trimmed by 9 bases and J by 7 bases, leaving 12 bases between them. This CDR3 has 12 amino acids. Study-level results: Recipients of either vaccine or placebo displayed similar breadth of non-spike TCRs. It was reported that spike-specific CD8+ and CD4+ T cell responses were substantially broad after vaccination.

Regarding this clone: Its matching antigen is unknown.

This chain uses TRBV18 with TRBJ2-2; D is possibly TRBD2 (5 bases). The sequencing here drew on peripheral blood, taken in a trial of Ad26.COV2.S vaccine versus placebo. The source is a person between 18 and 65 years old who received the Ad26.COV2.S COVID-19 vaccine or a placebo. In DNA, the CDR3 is TGTGCCAGTGAAGAGGGAGTCGGGGAGCTGTTTTTT. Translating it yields CASEEGVGELFF.